Presented here are 22 T cell receptor beta chains from one specimen sequenced in a study of beta chain features in type 1 diabetes. Expressed TCRB transcripts were sequenced, since all the RNA that had been isolated was reverse transcribed. Data came from immunoSEQ multiplex PCR; TCRdb stores just in-frame clones and leaves some out. The data hold under 500,000 clones, with 25% to 35% observed a single time. The sequenced material came from naive CD4+ T cells from blood. Receptors were obtained from a man younger than 30 in good health.

This chain joins TRBV30 and TRBJ2-1, with 9 bases that match TRBD2. This CDR3 comprises 17 residues. CDR1 and CDR2 (germline): GTSNPN, SVGIG (reference sequence). J gave up 12 bases and V 2 bases, and 20 bases lay outside the gene matches. CDR3 region: CAWSLLAGFMGLQVQFF. DNA of the CDR3: TGTGCCTGGAGTCTGCTAGCGGGGTTTATGGGGCTTCAGGTGCAGTTCTTC.

This clone appeared a few times. This rearrangement joins TRBV7-8 to TRBJ2-1, with TRBD2 identical over 7 bases. V dropped 8 bases and J dropped 7; count of bases not matched to a gene: 14. Germline values: CDR1 SGHVS, CDR2 FQNEAQ. This CDR3 has 15 amino acids. This CDR3 is CASWFGGRAGNEQFF. Written as DNA, the CDR3 is TGTGCCAGCTGGTTCGGGGGGAGGGCCGGGAATGAGCAGTTCTTC.

This chain joins TRBV4-2 and TRBJ2-1; 8 positions agree with TRBD1. CDR1 is LGHNA and CDR2 is YNFKEQ in the germline V gene. This CDR3 comprises 16 residues. J was trimmed by 0 bases and V by 5 bases; bases with no gene match: 6. CDR3 coding DNA: TGTGCCAGCAGCACCCGGGACAGGAGCTCCTACAATGAGCAGTTCTTC. This sequence encodes CASSTRDRSSYNEQFF.

The J gene is TRBJ1-2, the V gene TRBV30; D remains unclear. Germline CDR1 reads GTSNPN; CDR2 reads SVGIG (reference sequence). This CDR3 is 15 amino acids long. Deletions cut 2 bases from V and 0 bases from J, with 13 bases between. The CDR3 region is CAWSLPMLANYGYTF. CDR3 DNA: TGTGCCTGGAGTCTCCCGATGCTTGCTAACTATGGCTACACCTTC.

The V call is TRBV5-1, the J call TRBJ1-1, with D possibly matching TRBD1 (5 bases). The V end lost 4 bases, the J end lost 0 bases, and 7 bases lay between the germline ends. The CDR3 consists of 13 residues. Germline values: CDR1 SGHRS, CDR2 YFSETQ. The CDR3: CASSPDMNTEAFF. In nucleotides, the CDR3 is TGCGCCAGCAGCCCGGACATGAACACTGAAGCTTTCTTT.

This clone appeared a few times. The V and J genes are TRBV15 and TRBJ1-5; possibly TRBD1 for D (5 bases). Trimming removed 5 bases from V and 3 bases from J, with 8 bases in between. The CDR3 loop spans 13 amino acids. Looked up from germline, CDR1 is LNHNV and CDR2 is YYDKDF (reference sequence). This CDR3 is CATSPGPNQPQHF. The CDR3 DNA follows: TGTGCCACCAGCCCGGGGCCCAATCAGCCCCAGCATTTT.

A few counts support this clone. This chain links TRBV10-3 with TRBJ2-4; no firm D call. V was clipped by 3 bases and J by 1 base, with 10 bases between them. The CDR3 sequence is 15 residues long. Germline CDR1 ENHRY, CDR2 SYGVKD. Here the CDR3 DNA reads TGTGCCATCAGTGATCCTCCCGGGGCCAAAAACATTCAGTACTTC. This encodes CAISDPPGAKNIQYF.

This chain uses TRBV5-6 with TRBJ1-2; D is ambiguous. Germline CDR1 SGHDT, CDR2 YYEEEE. The CDR3 extends over 13 amino acids. V was trimmed by 4 bases and J by 4 bases, leaving 11 bases between them. CDR3 amino acids: CASSPRLSYGYTF. As DNA, the CDR3 is TGTGCCAGCAGCCCTCGGTTGAGCTATGGCTACACCTTC.

This clone was found a few times. The J gene is TRBJ2-7, the V gene TRBV27; TRBD1 might be the D (5 bases). There are 16 residues in the CDR3. Per the germline V gene, CDR1 is MNHEY and CDR2 is SMNVEV (reference sequence). The V end lost 5 bases, the J end lost 2 bases, and 19 bases lay between the germline ends. CDR3 in amino acids: CASSPSWGTRAYEQYF. The CDR3, as DNA: TGTGCCAGCAGTCCCAGCTGGGGCACGAGAGCCTACGAGCAGTACTTC.

This chain links TRBV19 with TRBJ2-1; TRBD2 matches 13 bases. Germline values: CDR1 LNHDA, CDR2 SQIVND (reference sequence). This CDR3 region has 15 residues. With 6 bases clipped from V and 8 bases from J, the junction kept 7 bases outside the gene matches. The CDR3 sequence: CASRTSGGLMDEQFF. The CDR3 bases are TGTGCCAGTAGGACTAGCGGGGGGCTTATGGATGAGCAGTTCTTC.

The table lists this clone with a few counts. V usage is TRBV29-1 and J usage is TRBJ2-7, with D possibly being TRBD1 (6 bases). The germline V gene has CDR1 SQVTM and CDR2 ANQGSEA. The CDR3 has 13 residues. Trimming removed 6 bases at V and 3 bases at J, with 15 bases between. The CDR3, as DNA: TGCAGCGTCGTCGACAGGCGCGACTACGAGCAGTACTTC. This codes for CSVVDRRDYEQYF.

The J gene is TRBJ2-5, the V gene TRBV5-4; D call uncertain. The CDR3 spans 15 residues. The germline CDR1 and CDR2 sequences are SGHNT and YYREEE (reference sequence). Between the trimmed V and J ends, which lost 0 bases and 5 bases, there was a span of 14 bases. DNA of the CDR3: TGTGCCAGCAGCTTGGATCTTGGTTCCAAGGAGACCCAGTACTTC. It specifies CASSLDLGSKETQYF.

This clone was counted between two and nine times. The chain's CDR3 is CATRQGPYEQYF. For the CDR3, the DNA is TGTGCCACCCGACAGGGTCCCTACGAGCAGTACTTC. V and J are TRBV10-3 and TRBJ2-7; 7 bases line up with TRBD1. Germline CDR1 ENHRY, CDR2 SYGVKD. The V gene end was trimmed by 10 bases and the J gene end by 2 bases; junction bases not matched to a gene: 5. The CDR3 has 12 residues.

The table lists this clone with a few counts. The rearrangement joins TRBV29-1 to TRBJ2-7, with D possibly being TRBD2 (5 bases). The V end lost 5 bases, the J end lost 2 bases, and 10 bases lay between the germline ends. The CDR3 is 12 amino acids. Germline V lookup: CDR1 SQVTM, CDR2 ANQGSEA. The CDR3 protein is CSVRTSPYEQYF. CDR3 nucleotide sequence: TGCAGCGTTAGGACTTCTCCCTACGAGCAGTACTTC.

In this sample, this clone turned up a few times. V and J are TRBV18 and TRBJ2-7, with 7 nucleotides matching TRBD2. V was pared by 8 bases and J by 5 bases, with 3 bases of the junction left unmatched. Germline V CDR1 and CDR2: KGHSH, LQKENI. This CDR3 region has 11 residues. The DNA for the CDR3 is TGTGCCAGCACGGGGGGTGACGAGCAGTACTTC. Its translation is CASTGGDEQYF.

In this sample, this clone turned up once. This chain links TRBV7-2 with TRBJ2-5; 7 bases fit TRBD2. The CDR3 is 14 amino acids. Germline V lookup: CDR1 SGHTA, CDR2 FQGNSA. With V trimmed by 5 bases and J by 3 bases, 6 bases remained unmatched. The DNA of the CDR3 is TGTGCCAGCAGCCTCCGACTAGCTGAAGAGACCCAGTACTTC. Its protein is CASSLRLAEETQYF.

V usage is TRBV28 and J usage is TRBJ2-1, with 9 bases that match TRBD2. The CDR3 has 14 amino acids. The germline CDR1 and CDR2 sequences are MDHEN and SYDVKM. The trim removed 7 bases at V and 7 bases at J, leaving 8 bases unmatched. This CDR3 is CASTSLAGRNEQFF. Written as DNA, the CDR3 is TGTGCCAGCACTAGCCTAGCGGGAAGAAATGAGCAGTTCTTC.

The chain has TRBV29-1 and TRBJ2-6, with D possibly called TRBD1 or TRBD2 (5 bases each). Trimming took 5 bases from V and 0 from J, leaving 17 bases between them. The germline gives CDR1 SQVTM, CDR2 ANQGSEA. CDR3 length: 17 residues. CDR3: CSVLLYGTISGANVLTF. The DNA for the CDR3 is TGCAGCGTTCTCCTCTACGGGACGATCTCTGGGGCCAACGTCCTGACTTTC.

The chain uses TRBV11-2 and TRBJ2-4; D perhaps matches TRBD2 (5 bases). V lost 4 bases, J lost 8 bases, and 15 bases lay in between. CDR1 SGHAT and CDR2 FQNNGV come from the germline V gene. The length of the CDR3 is 14 residues. CDR3: CASSSRADGDIQYF. The CDR3 bases are TGTGCCAGCAGCTCCCGAGCGGATGGTGACATTCAGTACTTC.

This clone has a handful of counts. V usage is TRBV29-1 and J usage is TRBJ2-2; D call uncertain. Trimming took off 8 bases at V and 4 bases at J, with 14 bases between the two ends. This CDR3 is 13 amino acids long. CDR1 and CDR2 from the germline V gene are SQVTM and ANQGSEA. The CDR3 loop is CSIPTALTGELFF. Here the CDR3 DNA reads TGCAGCATCCCCACGGCCCTCACCGGGGAGCTGTTTTTT.

In this sample, this clone turned up a few times. V gene TRBV19 combines with J gene TRBJ2-7; no definite D call. V lost 6 bases, J lost 1 base, and 19 bases lay in between. The CDR3 is 16 residues long. In germline, CDR1 is LNHDA, CDR2 SQIVND (reference sequence). CDR3: CASSADARWLSYEQYF. The CDR3 DNA sequence: TGTGCCAGTAGCGCTGACGCGAGATGGCTATCCTACGAGCAGTACTTC.

The chain uses TRBV7-6 and TRBJ2-7; a possible D gene is TRBD1 (6 bases). CDR3 length: 13 residues. Germline V CDR1 and CDR2: SGHVS, FNYEAQ. Trimming removed 5 bases at V and 3 bases at J, with 11 bases between. The CDR3 loop reads CASSPQQGYEQYF. CDR3 DNA sequence: TGTGCCAGCAGCCCCCAACAGGGCTACGAGCAGTACTTC. Based on the CDR3 plus reference TRBV7-6 and TRBJ2-7, the full variable domain is GAGVSQSPRYKVTKRGQDVALRCDPISGHVSLYWYRQALGQGPEFLTYFNYEAQQDKSGLPNDRFSAERPEGSISTLTIQRTEQRDSAMYRCASSPQQGYEQYFGPGTRLTVT.